These 27 T cell receptor beta chains were all obtained from the same sample, sequenced in a study of blood T cell repertoires in COVID-19. Libraries were prepared by immunoSEQ multiplex PCR; TCRdb keeps only in-frame clonotypes and omits some of them. Among tens of thousands of clones listed, 80% to 95% were seen once. The sequencing sample was made of peripheral blood. The receptors here all came from a woman between 50 and 59 years old in a cohort sampled during active COVID-19.

The chain employs TRBV10-3 and TRBJ1-2, with D possibly matching TRBD1 (5 bases). The germline CDR1 and CDR2 sequences are ENHRY and SYGVKD. V lost 0 bases, J lost 7 bases, and 15 bases lay in between. The CDR3 consists of 15 residues. The CDR3 loop reads CAISESYQGSLGYTF. CDR3 DNA: TGTGCCATCAGTGAGTCGTACCAGGGATCCCTTGGCTACACCTTC.

This chain uses TRBV5-4 with TRBJ2-1, with 15 bases aligning to TRBD2. The length of the CDR3 is 18 residues. Germline V lookup: CDR1 SGHNT, CDR2 YYREEE (reference sequence). Germline trimming cut 4 bases from V and 0 bases from J; bases unmatched to any gene: 5. The CDR3, as DNA: TGTGCCAGCAGCCCGGGACTAGCGGGGGGCAACTCCTACAATGAGCAGTTCTTC. Its translation: CASSPGLAGGNSYNEQFF.

The CDR3 protein is CASIISRDTSWGDTQYF. The CDR3 DNA is TGTGCCAGCATTATTTCCCGGGACACCTCTTGGGGAGATACGCAGTATTTT. The chain carries TRBV5-6 and TRBJ2-3, with D maybe TRBD1 (6 bases). In germline, CDR1 is SGHDT, CDR2 YYEEEE. The CDR3 runs to 17 residues. V was pared by 6 bases and J by 5 bases, with 25 bases between.

The J gene is TRBJ1-4, the V gene TRBV4-2; TRBD1 might be the D (6 bases). The CDR3 length is 17 residues. The V and J ends lost 4 bases and 4 bases respectively, with 19 bases between them. CDR1 and CDR2 from the germline V gene are LGHNA and YNFKEQ. CDR3 sequence reads: CASSPSQGTGLNEKLFF. In DNA form, the CDR3 reads TGTGCCAGCAGCCCCTCCCAGGGTACAGGGCTTAATGAAAAACTGTTTTTT.

This chain joins TRBV28 and TRBJ2-5, with TRBD1 matching over 7 bases. This CDR3 contains 13 residues. Per germline, CDR1 MDHEN and CDR2 SYDVKM. Trimming cost V 5 bases and J 7 bases; bases outside gene matches: 7. CDR3 nucleotide sequence: TGTGCCAGCAGTGGACAGGATCGGGGGACCCAGTACTTC. This translates into CASSGQDRGTQYF.

As DNA, the CDR3 is TGTGCCAGCAGCTCCCGGACGGGATACAATGAGCAGTTCTTC. It encodes CASSSRTGYNEQFF. This sequence joins TRBV5-4 and TRBJ2-1; TRBD2 is a possible D gene (5 bases). The CDR3 covers 14 residues. The germline CDR1 and CDR2 sequences are SGHNT and YYREEE (reference sequence). V lost 3 bases and J lost 4, with 11 bases in between.

The genes are TRBV5-4 and TRBJ2-2, with TRBD2 matching 11 bases. CDR3 length: 17 amino acids. CDR1 SGHNT and CDR2 YYREEE come from the germline V gene (reference sequence). Germline trimming cut 3 bases from V and 7 bases from J; bases unmatched to any gene: 11. The chain's CDR3 is CASSSVVAGGAFGELFF. In DNA, the CDR3 is TGTGCCAGCAGCTCGGTGGTAGCGGGGGGGGCCTTCGGGGAGCTGTTTTTT.

The V gene is TRBV24-1, the J gene TRBJ2-2, with 9 bases lining up with TRBD1. Trimming at V came to 2 bases and at J to 6 bases, leaving 3 bases not matched to a gene. The CDR3 loop spans 15 amino acids. Germline V gives CDR1 KGHDR, CDR2 SFDVKD. DNA for the CDR3: TGTGCCACCAGTGATTGGGGACAGGGCGCCGGGGAGCTGTTTTTT. Translating gives CATSDWGQGAGELFF.

V usage is TRBV7-9 and J usage is TRBJ2-1; D is undetermined. The V gene's germline CDR1 is SEHNR and CDR2 FQNEAQ (reference sequence). V was pared by 2 bases and J by 6 bases, with 14 bases between. This CDR3 region has 15 residues. The CDR3: CASSLQYAQFNEQFF. The CDR3 region has the DNA TGTGCCAGCAGCTTACAGTATGCACAGTTCAATGAGCAGTTCTTC.

The genes are TRBV7-6 and TRBJ2-3, with 10 bases lining up with TRBD2. This CDR3 is 17 amino acids long. Germline-derived CDR1 and CDR2 are SGHVS and FNYEAQ. V gave up 2 bases and J gave up 3 bases; unmatched junction bases: 8. CDR3 sequence reads: CASSLTVAGGWTDTQYF. The DNA for the CDR3 is TGTGCCAGCAGCTTAACGGTAGCGGGGGGCTGGACAGATACGCAGTATTTT. Full variable domain (missing parts from reference TRBV7-6 and TRBJ2-3): GAGVSQSPRYKVTKRGQDVALRCDPISGHVSLYWYRQALGQGPEFLTYFNYEAQQDKSGLPNDRFSAERPEGSISTLTIQRTEQRDSAMYRCASSLTVAGGWTDTQYFGPGTRLTVL.

This chain connects TRBV5-1 to TRBJ2-7; TRBD2 aligns across 11 bases. CDR3 length: 18 residues. The germline CDR1 and CDR2 sequences are SGHRS and YFSETQ. J lost 7 bases, V lost 3 bases, and 18 bases had no gene match. The CDR3 protein is CASSSHSLAGGPLVEQYF. The CDR3 nucleotides read TGCGCCAGCAGCTCTCACTCCTTAGCGGGAGGGCCTTTGGTTGAGCAGTACTTC. Complete variable domain (other parts from reference TRBV5-1 and TRBJ2-7): KAGVTQTPRYLIKTRGQQVTLSCSPISGHRSVSWYQQTPGQGLQFLFEYFSETQRNKGNFPGRFSGRQFSNSRSEMNVSTLELGDSALYLCASSSHSLAGGPLVEQYFGPGTRLTVT.

CDR3 in amino acids: CASSRTASGNTIYF. CDR3 sequence (DNA): TGCGCCAGCAGCCGCACAGCATCCGGAAACACCATATATTTT. V and J are TRBV5-1 and TRBJ1-3, with no clear D. Germline V CDR1 and CDR2: SGHRS, YFSETQ. The CDR3 length is 14 residues. The germline V and J ends were trimmed by 4 bases and 4 bases, with 12 bases remaining between them.

The J gene is TRBJ2-1, the V gene TRBV7-3, with 7 positions matching TRBD2. Germline loops: CDR1 SGHTA, CDR2 FQGTGA. The CDR3 loop spans 16 amino acids. V trimming: 2 bases; J trimming: 1 base; junction bases outside the gene matches: 5. The CDR3 sequence is CASSLWGGSSYNEQFF. In DNA, the CDR3 is TGTGCCAGCAGCTTATGGGGCGGGAGTTCCTACAATGAGCAGTTCTTC.

The chain couples TRBV27 to TRBJ1-4, with TRBD1 as a possible D gene (5 bases). Trimming left V 6 bases short and J 11 bases short, with 19 bases between. Germline V gene data show CDR1 as MNHEY and CDR2 as SMNVEV (reference sequence). CDR3 length equals 14 residues. CDR3 loop: CASSSRLGHRKLFF. CDR3 sequence (DNA): TGTGCCAGCAGCTCCCGATTAGGACACAGGAAACTGTTTTTT.

V is TRBV4-2 and J is TRBJ2-4, with a possible D match to TRBD2 (5 bases). Per the germline V gene, CDR1 is LGHNA and CDR2 is YNFKEQ. The CDR3 sequence is 15 residues long. Trimming left V 0 bases short and J 9 bases short, with 15 bases between. The CDR3 DNA sequence: TGTGCCAGCAGCCAAGATCCAGGAGGCGTTTTCATTCAGTACTTC. It translates to CASSQDPGGVFIQYF.

The CDR3 protein is CASSSSGTRQETQYF. The DNA for the CDR3 is TGTGCCAGCAGTAGCTCTGGGACTAGACAAGAGACCCAGTACTTC. The genes are TRBV6-5 and TRBJ2-5; TRBD2 agrees at 8 bases. From germline, CDR1 is MNHEY and CDR2 SVGAGI. Trimming at V came to 5 bases and at J to 2 bases, leaving 7 bases not matched to a gene. This CDR3 region has 15 residues.

The CDR3 is CASSARTDTQYF. For the CDR3, the DNA is TGTGCCAGCAGTGCTCGCACAGATACGCAGTATTTT. The rearrangement joins TRBV6-4 to TRBJ2-3; D is undetermined. Germline V gene sequence: CDR1 MRHNA, CDR2 SNTAGT. The CDR3 loop spans 12 amino acids. V gave up 4 bases and J gave up 1 base, with 3 bases separating them.

The chain has TRBV28 and TRBJ1-1; a possible D gene is TRBD1 (6 bases). Between the trimmed V and J ends, which lost 5 bases and 2 bases, there was a span of 15 bases. The V gene's germline CDR1 is MDHEN and CDR2 SYDVKM. This CDR3 has 15 amino acids. This CDR3 is CASSTSSGHNTEAFF. In DNA, the CDR3 is TGTGCCAGCAGTACCTCTTCGGGACACAACACTGAAGCTTTCTTT.

The CDR3 DNA follows: TGTGCCAGTCGGCCCAGGGTAGGAGATACGCAGTATTTT. Its protein product is CASRPRVGDTQYF. The chain joins TRBV19 to TRBJ2-3, with D maybe TRBD1 (5 bases). Trimming cost V 8 bases and J 5 bases, with 14 bases left between them. The CDR3 length is 13 residues. Germline lookup yields CDR1 LNHDA and CDR2 SQIVND (reference sequence).

This rearrangement joins TRBV5-4 to TRBJ2-5; 7 positions agree with TRBD1. The CDR3 contains 16 residues. The V gene end was trimmed by 5 bases and the J gene end by 0 bases; junction bases not matched to a gene: 10. Germline V gene data show CDR1 as SGHNT and CDR2 as YYREEE (reference sequence). The CDR3 loop is CASRSTGTAYQETQYF. CDR3 nucleotides: TGTGCCAGCAGGTCGACCGGGACAGCGTACCAAGAGACCCAGTACTTC.

The CDR3, as DNA: TGTGCCAGTAGTATGAGTGTCAGGGGTAGCAATCAGCCCCAGCATTTT. Protein sequence: CASSMSVRGSNQPQHF. The V and J genes are TRBV19 and TRBJ1-5; D is perhaps TRBD1 (6 bases). Trimming pared 3 bases from V and 0 bases from J, leaving 12 bases between. Germline assignment: CDR1 LNHDA and CDR2 SQIVND (reference sequence). This CDR3 spans 16 amino acids.

The chain recombines TRBV6-2 or TRBV6-3 with TRBJ1-5; 7 nucleotides agree with TRBD1. The CDR3 runs to 17 residues. Trimming cost V 6 bases and J 0 bases; bases outside gene matches: 11. Germline loops: CDR1 MNHEY, CDR2 SVGEGT. The CDR3 reads CASSPGQELYSNQPQHF. DNA for the CDR3: TGTGCCAGCAGCCCTGGACAGGAGCTTTATAGCAATCAGCCCCAGCATTTT.

This clone was found once. The chain links TRBV2 to TRBJ1-5, with D uncertain. The germline V and J ends were trimmed by 2 bases and 8 bases, with 10 bases remaining between them. This CDR3 is built from 13 residues. Germline-derived CDR1 and CDR2 are SNHLY and FYNNEI. CDR3: CASSESRREPQHF. The DNA of the CDR3 is TGTGCCAGCAGTGAAAGTAGGAGGGAGCCCCAGCATTTT.

V is TRBV28 and J is TRBJ2-3; 7 positions agree with TRBD2. V was pared by 6 bases and J by 0 bases, with 3 bases of the junction left unmatched. The CDR3 loop spans 14 amino acids. Germline V lookup: CDR1 MDHEN, CDR2 SYDVKM. The CDR3 DNA reads TGTGCCAGCAGCATTAGCGGGAGCACAGATACGCAGTATTTT. It specifies CASSISGSTDTQYF.

The chain recombines TRBV11-3 with TRBJ2-7; TRBD2 agrees at 8 bases. The V segment lost 1 base and the J segment 2 bases; nucleotides outside the gene matches: 1. CDR1 SGHNT and CDR2 YENEEA come from the germline V gene. This CDR3 spans 14 amino acids. CDR3 sequence: CASSLGLATYEQYF. Here the CDR3 DNA reads TGTGCCAGCAGCTTAGGACTAGCGACCTACGAGCAGTACTTC.

The chain joins TRBV4-1 to TRBJ2-1, with 11 bases fitting TRBD2. This CDR3 has 16 amino acids. V lost 4 bases, J lost 5 bases, and 7 bases stayed unmatched. Germline CDR1 reads MGHRA; CDR2 reads YSYEKL. CDR3 in amino acids: CASSPRPGLADNEQFF. The DNA for the CDR3 is TGCGCCAGCAGCCCTAGGCCGGGACTAGCGGACAATGAGCAGTTCTTC.

The chain recombines TRBV27 with TRBJ2-7; 7 nucleotides match TRBD2. Per the germline V gene, CDR1 is MNHEY and CDR2 is SMNVEV (reference sequence). V shed 6 bases and J 5 bases; nucleotides not matched to a gene: 16. This CDR3 has 16 residues. In DNA form, the CDR3 reads TGTGCCAGCAGGGGGGATGGGAGGGGTTTTATGGACGAGCAGTACTTC. Translating gives CASRGDGRGFMDEQYF.